What follows are 13 T cell receptor beta chains derived from one specimen sequenced in a study of blood T cells in healthy people across ages. Primers used in a second PCR of about 6 to 11 cycles were a sample-barcoded 5' primer and a J-beta primer mix. TCRdb called the 5' RACE reads again in MiXCR, with one record for every CDR3 protein. Among 550,000 to 700,000 distinct CDR3 sequences listed, 27% were seen once. Sequenced input: blood. These receptor sequences come from a woman aged 70-85 years in good health.

This clonotype has only a few counts. This chain joins TRBV3-1 and TRBJ2-5; D unresolved. V gave up 4 bases and J gave up 2 bases, with 8 bases separating them. Germline lookup yields CDR1 LGHDT and CDR2 YNNKEL (reference sequence). There are 13 residues in the CDR3. The CDR3 region is CASSRQTQETQYF. The CDR3 DNA sequence: TGTGCCAGCAGCCGACAAACACAAGAGACCCAGTACTTC.

The J gene is TRBJ1-4, the V gene TRBV5-5, with D tentatively TRBD1 (5 bases). The CDR3 length is 13 residues. Trimming stripped 0 bases from V and 8 bases from J, with 8 bases between. The germline V gene has CDR1 SGHKS and CDR2 YYEKEE (reference sequence). The CDR3 spells CASSLARGEKLFF. CDR3 DNA sequence: TGTGCCAGCAGCTTGGCCCGGGGGGAAAAACTGTTTTTT. Together with reference TRBV5-5 and TRBJ1-4, the CDR3 gives the full variable domain: DAGVTQSPTHLIKTRGQQVTLRCSPISGHKSVSWYQQVLGQGPQFIFQYYEKEERGRGNFPDRFSARQFPNYSSELNVNALLLGDSALYLCASSLARGEKLFFGSGTQLSVL.

In its sample, this clonotype was seen a few times. The chain uses TRBV6-2 or TRBV6-3 and TRBJ2-7; 10 bases line up with TRBD1. CDR3 length equals 17 residues. Losses at the gene ends were 0 bases for V and 3 bases for J; bases not matched to a gene: 8. CDR1 and CDR2 from the germline V gene are MNHEY and SVGEGT. The CDR3 nucleotides read TGTGCCAGCAGTTACTCGAGATTGGACAGGGGGTACTACGAGCAGTACTTC. This gives the protein CASSYSRLDRGYYEQYF.

Note on this clonotype: The junction and the germline gene differ at one end; a read error may be behind it. The chain links TRBV20-1 to TRBJ2-1, with D perhaps TRBD2 (6 bases). The length of the CDR3 is 12 residues. Looked up from germline, CDR1 is DFQATT and CDR2 is SNEGSKA (reference sequence). The CDR3 loop reads CGALEGGNEQFF. The CDR3 region has the DNA TGCGGTGCTCTTGAGGGAGGCAATGAGCAGTTCTTC.

Only a few counts were recorded for this clonotype. The V call is TRBV7-3, the J call TRBJ2-7; perhaps TRBD2 as D (5 bases). The V gene lost 2 bases and the J gene lost 7 bases, with 15 bases spanning the gap. This CDR3 has 14 amino acids. Germline loops: CDR1 SGHTA, CDR2 FQGTGA. The CDR3, as DNA: TGTGCCAGCAGCTTATTTGGTTCGCCGGGGGAGCAGTACTTC. Translating it yields CASSLFGSPGEQYF.

V gene TRBV4-2 combines with J gene TRBJ1-1; D ambiguous. The CDR3 has 14 amino acids. Germline CDR1 reads LGHNA; CDR2 reads YNFKEQ. V lost 0 bases and J lost 3, with 8 bases in between. The DNA of the CDR3 is TGTGCCAGCAGCCAAGACTACACTGACACTGAAGCTTTCTTT. Residues: CASSQDYTDTEAFF.

Comment on this clonotype: The junction departs from germline at one end; a sequencing error may be responsible. The chain carries TRBV15 and TRBJ1-1; D gene unclear. The CDR3 runs to 14 residues. Germline-derived CDR1 and CDR2 are LNHNV and YYDKDF (reference sequence). CDR3 region: CAASRRSGNTEAFF. CDR3 DNA: TGTGCCGCCAGCCGCAGATCCGGGAACACTGAAGCTTTCTTT.

Note on this clonotype: The junction shows a germline mismatch at one end, possibly a read error. V gene TRBV20-1 combines with J gene TRBJ1-3; 7 bases line up with TRBD1. The CDR3 consists of 15 residues. Germline CDR1 is DFQATT and CDR2 is SNEGSKA (reference sequence). DNA for the CDR3: TGCAGTGCTACCCCAGGAACAGGGGCTGGAGACACCATATATTTT. Its translation is CSATPGTGAGDTIYF.

The chain uses TRBV4-1 and TRBJ2-5, with TRBD1 as a possible D gene (5 bases). The DNA end is a closer match to TRBJ2-7, so the J assignment may be wrong. The length of the CDR3 is 16 residues. The germline CDR1 and CDR2 sequences are MGHRA and YSYEKL. The CDR3 region has the DNA TGCGCCAGCAGCCAAGAACAACGGACACGATCCTACGAGCAGTACTTC. Its translation is CASSQEQRTRSYEQYF.

V gene TRBV7-9 combines with J gene TRBJ2-4; 9 nucleotides line up with TRBD1. J was trimmed by 1 base and V by 3 bases; bases with no gene match: 4. From germline, CDR1 is SEHNR and CDR2 FQNEAQ (reference sequence). The CDR3 is made up of 16 amino acids. The chain's CDR3 is CASSFTDRGAKNIQYF. In DNA form, the CDR3 reads TGTGCCAGCAGCTTTACCGACAGGGGGGCCAAAAACATTCAGTACTTC.

This clonotype was recorded at least ten times. The chain couples TRBV21-1 to TRBJ2-5; the table assigns TRBD2, which was not confirmed against the DNA. TRBV21-1 is classified as a pseudogene. The length of the CDR3 is 14 residues. This chain's CDR3 is CASTIEDGGWTQYF. CDR3 nucleotide sequence: TGTGCCAGCACCATTGAGGACGGAGGGTGGACCCAGTACTTC.

The chain combines TRBV6-6 with TRBJ1-1; TRBD1 agrees at 8 bases. V lost 7 bases to trimming and J lost 6 bases; unmatched junction nucleotides: 10. CDR1 and CDR2 from the germline V gene are MNHNY and SVGAGI (reference sequence). The CDR3 is 14 amino acids. The CDR3 protein is CASTPTGVFAEAFF. The CDR3 DNA reads TGTGCCAGCACTCCGACAGGGGTGTTTGCTGAAGCTTTCTTT.

The chain has TRBV4-2 and TRBJ2-5, with TRBD2 matching over 12 bases. J lost 2 bases, V lost 3 bases, and 4 bases had no gene match. The length of the CDR3 is 16 residues. Germline V gene lookup returns CDR1 LGHNA and CDR2 YNFKEQ. The CDR3 DNA reads as TGTGCCAGCAGCCAGCCACTAGCGGGGGGACAAGAGACCCAGTACTTC. It translates to CASSQPLAGGQETQYF.